What follows describes a single T cell receptor beta chain. As yet, its antigen is unknown. The CDR3 covers 11 residues. The V end was cut by 5 bases, the J end by 7 bases, with 3 bases between. CDR1 is LNHDA, CDR2 SQIVND, per germline (reference sequence). This sample is part of a study of T cell responses to AZD1222 COVID-19 vaccine. Produced via immunoSEQ multiplex PCR; TCRdb's table is partial and in-frame only. The table shows 200,000 or so clones, with approximately 94% occurring only once. Study-wide results and caveats: White British people made up most donors, females outnumbered males, and clonal diversity was possibly underestimated.

The sequence came from an adult in good health. The specimen was peripheral blood, collected on day 0 of AZD1222 vaccination. V and J are TRBV19 and TRBJ1-6; unclear D gene. CDR3 DNA sequence: TGTGCCAGTAGTCCAAATTCACCCCTCCACTTT. Its translation: CASSPNSPLHF. Supplemented by reference TRBV19 and TRBJ1-6, the full variable domain reads DGGITQSPKYLFRKEGQNVTLSCEQNLNHDAMYWYRQDPGQGLRLIYYSQIVNDFQKGDIAEGYSVSREKKESFPLTVTSAQKNPTAFYLCASSPNSPLHFGNGTRLTVT.